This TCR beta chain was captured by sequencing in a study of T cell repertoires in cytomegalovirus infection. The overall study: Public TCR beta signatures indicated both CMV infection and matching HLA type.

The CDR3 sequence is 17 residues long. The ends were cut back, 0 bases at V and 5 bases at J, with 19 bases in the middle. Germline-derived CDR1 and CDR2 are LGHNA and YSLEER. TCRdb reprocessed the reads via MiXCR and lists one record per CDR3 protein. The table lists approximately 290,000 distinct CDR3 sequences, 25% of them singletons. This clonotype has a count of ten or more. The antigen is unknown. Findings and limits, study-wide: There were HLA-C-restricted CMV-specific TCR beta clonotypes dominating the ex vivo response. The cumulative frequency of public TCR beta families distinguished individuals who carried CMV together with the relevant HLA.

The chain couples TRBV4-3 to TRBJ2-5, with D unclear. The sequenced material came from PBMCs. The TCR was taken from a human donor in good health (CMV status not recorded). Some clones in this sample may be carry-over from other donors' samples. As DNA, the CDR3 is TGCGCCAGCAGCCAAGATATCCCGGTGGGCAGTGGGGAGACCCAGTACTTC. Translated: CASSQDIPVGSGETQYF.